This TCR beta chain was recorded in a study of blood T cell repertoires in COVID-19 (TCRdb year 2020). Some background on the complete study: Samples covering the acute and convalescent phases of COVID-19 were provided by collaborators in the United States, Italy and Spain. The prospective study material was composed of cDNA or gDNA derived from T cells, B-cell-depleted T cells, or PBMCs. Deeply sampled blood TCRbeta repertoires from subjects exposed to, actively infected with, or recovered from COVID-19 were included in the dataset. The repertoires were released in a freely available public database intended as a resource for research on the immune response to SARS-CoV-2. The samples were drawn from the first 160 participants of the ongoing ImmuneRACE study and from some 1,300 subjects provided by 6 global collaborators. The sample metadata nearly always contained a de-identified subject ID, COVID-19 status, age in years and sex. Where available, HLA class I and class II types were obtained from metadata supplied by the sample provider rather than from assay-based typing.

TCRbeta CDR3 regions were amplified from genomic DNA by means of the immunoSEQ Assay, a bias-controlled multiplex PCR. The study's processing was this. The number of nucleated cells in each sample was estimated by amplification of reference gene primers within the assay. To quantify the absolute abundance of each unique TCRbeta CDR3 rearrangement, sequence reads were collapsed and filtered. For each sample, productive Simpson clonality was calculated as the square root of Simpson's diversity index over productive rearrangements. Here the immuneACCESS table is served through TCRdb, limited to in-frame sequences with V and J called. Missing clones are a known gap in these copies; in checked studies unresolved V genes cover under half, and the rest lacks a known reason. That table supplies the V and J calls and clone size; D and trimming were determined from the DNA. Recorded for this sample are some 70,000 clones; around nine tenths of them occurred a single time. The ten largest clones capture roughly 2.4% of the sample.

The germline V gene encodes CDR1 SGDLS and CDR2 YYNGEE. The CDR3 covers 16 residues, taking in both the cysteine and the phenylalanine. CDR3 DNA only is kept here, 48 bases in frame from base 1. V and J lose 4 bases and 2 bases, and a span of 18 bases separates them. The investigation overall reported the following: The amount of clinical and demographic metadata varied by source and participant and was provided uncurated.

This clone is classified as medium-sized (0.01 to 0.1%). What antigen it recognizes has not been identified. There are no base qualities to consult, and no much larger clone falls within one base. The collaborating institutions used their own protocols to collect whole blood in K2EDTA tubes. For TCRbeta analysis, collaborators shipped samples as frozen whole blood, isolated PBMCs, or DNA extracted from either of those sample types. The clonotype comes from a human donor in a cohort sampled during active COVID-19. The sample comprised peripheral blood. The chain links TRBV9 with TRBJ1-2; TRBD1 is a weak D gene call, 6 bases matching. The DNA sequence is TGTGCCAGCAGCCCTCCCGGGGACATACCCAACTATGGCTACACCTTC. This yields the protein CASSPPGDIPNYGYTF.